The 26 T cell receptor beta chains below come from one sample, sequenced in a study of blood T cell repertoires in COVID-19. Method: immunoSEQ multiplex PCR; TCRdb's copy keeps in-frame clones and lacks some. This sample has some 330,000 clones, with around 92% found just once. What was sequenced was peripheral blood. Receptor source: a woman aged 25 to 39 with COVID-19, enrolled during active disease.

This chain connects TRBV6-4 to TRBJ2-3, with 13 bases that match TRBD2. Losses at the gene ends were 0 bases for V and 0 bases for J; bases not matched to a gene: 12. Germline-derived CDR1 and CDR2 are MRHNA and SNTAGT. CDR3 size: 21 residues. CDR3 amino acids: CASSDSMARLAGGASTDTQYF. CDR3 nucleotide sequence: TGTGCCAGCAGTGACTCGATGGCGCGACTAGCGGGGGGCGCTAGCACAGATACGCAGTATTTT.

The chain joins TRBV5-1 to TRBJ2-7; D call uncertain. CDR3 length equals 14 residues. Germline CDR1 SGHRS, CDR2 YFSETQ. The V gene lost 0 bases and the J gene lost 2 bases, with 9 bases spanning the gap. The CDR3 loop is CASSLVAGAYEQYF. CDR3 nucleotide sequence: TGCGCCAGCAGCTTGGTCGCCGGAGCCTACGAGCAGTACTTC.

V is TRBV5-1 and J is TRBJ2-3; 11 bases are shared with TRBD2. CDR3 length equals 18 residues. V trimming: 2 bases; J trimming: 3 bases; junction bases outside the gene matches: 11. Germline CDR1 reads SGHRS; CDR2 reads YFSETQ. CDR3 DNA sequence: TGCGCCAGCAGCTTTAGCGGGGGGGTCATTAGTAGTACAGATACGCAGTATTTT. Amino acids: CASSFSGGVISSTDTQYF.

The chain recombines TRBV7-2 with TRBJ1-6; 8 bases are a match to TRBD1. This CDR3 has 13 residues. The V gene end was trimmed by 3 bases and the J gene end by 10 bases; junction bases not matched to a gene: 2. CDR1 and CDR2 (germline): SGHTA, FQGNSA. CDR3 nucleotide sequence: TGTGCCAGCAGCTTGGACAGGGTGTCACCCCTCCACTTT. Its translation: CASSLDRVSPLHF.

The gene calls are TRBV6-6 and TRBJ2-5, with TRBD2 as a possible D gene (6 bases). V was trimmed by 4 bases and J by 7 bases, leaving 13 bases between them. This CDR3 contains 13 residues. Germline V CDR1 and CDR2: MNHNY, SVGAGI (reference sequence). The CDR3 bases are TGTGCCAGCAGTTCCGGGACGGAGGGGACCCAGTACTTC. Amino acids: CASSSGTEGTQYF.

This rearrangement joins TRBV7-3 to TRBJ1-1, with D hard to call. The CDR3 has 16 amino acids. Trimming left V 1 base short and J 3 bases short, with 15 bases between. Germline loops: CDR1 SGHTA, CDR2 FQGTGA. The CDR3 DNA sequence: TGTGCCAGCAGCTTAAAAAGGCCGGGAGAGGACACTGAAGCTTTCTTT. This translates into CASSLKRPGEDTEAFF.

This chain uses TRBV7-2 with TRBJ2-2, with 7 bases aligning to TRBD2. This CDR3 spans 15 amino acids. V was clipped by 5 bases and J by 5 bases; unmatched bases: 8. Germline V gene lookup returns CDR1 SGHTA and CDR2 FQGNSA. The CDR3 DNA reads TGTGCCAGCAGCCCGACTAGCCCCTTTACCGGGGAGCTGTTTTTT. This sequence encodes CASSPTSPFTGELFF.

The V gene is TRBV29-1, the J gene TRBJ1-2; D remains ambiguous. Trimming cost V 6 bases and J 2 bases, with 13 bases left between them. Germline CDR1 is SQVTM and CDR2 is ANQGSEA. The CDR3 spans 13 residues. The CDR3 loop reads CSVPWRENYGYTF. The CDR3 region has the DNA TGCAGCGTCCCCTGGAGGGAAAACTATGGCTACACCTTC.

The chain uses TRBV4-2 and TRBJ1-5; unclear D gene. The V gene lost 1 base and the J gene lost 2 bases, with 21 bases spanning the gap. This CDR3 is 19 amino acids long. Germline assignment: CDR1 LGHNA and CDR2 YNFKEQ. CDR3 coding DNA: TGTGCCAGCAGCCAAGGATTAGAAGGGTCGACCGGGGGCAATCAGCCCCAGCATTTT. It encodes CASSQGLEGSTGGNQPQHF.

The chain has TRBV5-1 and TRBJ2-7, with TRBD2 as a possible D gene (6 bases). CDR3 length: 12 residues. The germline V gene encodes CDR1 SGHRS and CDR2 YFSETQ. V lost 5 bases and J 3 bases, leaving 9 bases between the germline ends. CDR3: CASRGLHYEQYF. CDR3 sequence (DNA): TGCGCCAGCAGGGGACTTCACTACGAGCAGTACTTC.

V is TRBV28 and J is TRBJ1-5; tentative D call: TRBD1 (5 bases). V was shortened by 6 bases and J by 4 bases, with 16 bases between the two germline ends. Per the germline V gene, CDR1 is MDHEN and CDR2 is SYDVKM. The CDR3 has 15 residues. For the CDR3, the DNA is TGTGCCAGCAGCACATCGCGGGGGATGAATCAGCCCCAGCATTTT. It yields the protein CASSTSRGMNQPQHF.

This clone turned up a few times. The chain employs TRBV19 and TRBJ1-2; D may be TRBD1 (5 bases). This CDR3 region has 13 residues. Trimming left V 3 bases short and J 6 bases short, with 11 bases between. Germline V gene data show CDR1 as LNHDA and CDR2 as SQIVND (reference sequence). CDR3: CASSIGHLDGYTF. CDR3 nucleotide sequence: TGTGCCAGTAGTATCGGACACTTAGATGGCTACACCTTC.

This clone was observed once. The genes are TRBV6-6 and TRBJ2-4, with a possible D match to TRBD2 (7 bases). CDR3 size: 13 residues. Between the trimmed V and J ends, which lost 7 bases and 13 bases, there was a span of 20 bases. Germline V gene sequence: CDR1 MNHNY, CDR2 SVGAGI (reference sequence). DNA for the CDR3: TGTGCCAGCACCCCCCTCGGGGGGCAGGGACAGTACTTC. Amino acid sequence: CASTPLGGQGQYF.

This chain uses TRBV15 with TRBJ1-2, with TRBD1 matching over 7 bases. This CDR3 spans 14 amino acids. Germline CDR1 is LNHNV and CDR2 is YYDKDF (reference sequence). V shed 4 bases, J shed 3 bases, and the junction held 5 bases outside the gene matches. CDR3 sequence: CATSMGQFDYGYTF. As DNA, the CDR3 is TGTGCCACCAGCATGGGACAGTTCGACTATGGCTACACCTTC. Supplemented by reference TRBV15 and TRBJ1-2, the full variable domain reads DAMVIQNPRYQVTQFGKPVTLSCSQTLNHNVMYWYQQKSSQAPKLLFHYYDKDFNNEADTPDNFQSRRPNTSFCFLDIRSPGLGDTAMYLCATSMGQFDYGYTFGSGTRLTVV.

This CDR3 reads CASSPKGQSNYGYTF. Written as DNA, the CDR3 is TGTGCCAGCAGTCCAAAGGGACAGTCTAACTATGGCTACACCTTC. This rearrangement joins TRBV6-5 to TRBJ1-2, with 7 bases lining up with TRBD1. Germline V gene lookup returns CDR1 MNHEY and CDR2 SVGAGI. The CDR3 extends over 15 amino acids. V was pared by 5 bases and J by 0 bases, with 6 bases of the junction left unmatched.

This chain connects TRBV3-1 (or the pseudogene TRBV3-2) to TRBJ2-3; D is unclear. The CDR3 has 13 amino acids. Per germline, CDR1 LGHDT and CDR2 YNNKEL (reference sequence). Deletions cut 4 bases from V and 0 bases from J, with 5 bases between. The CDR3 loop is CASSPYSTDTQYF. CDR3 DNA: TGTGCCAGCAGCCCTTATAGCACAGATACGCAGTATTTT.

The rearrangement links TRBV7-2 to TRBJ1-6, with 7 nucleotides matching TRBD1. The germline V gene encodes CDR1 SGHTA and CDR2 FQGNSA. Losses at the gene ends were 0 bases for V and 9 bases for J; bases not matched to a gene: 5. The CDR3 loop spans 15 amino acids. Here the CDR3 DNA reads TGTGCCAGCAGCTTAGCGATCACAGGGGTTTCACCCCTCCACTTT. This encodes CASSLAITGVSPLHF.

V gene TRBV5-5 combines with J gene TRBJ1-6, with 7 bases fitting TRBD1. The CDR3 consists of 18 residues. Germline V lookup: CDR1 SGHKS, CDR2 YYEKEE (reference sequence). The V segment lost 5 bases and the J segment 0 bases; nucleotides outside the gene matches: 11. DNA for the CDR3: TGTGCCAGCAGTGGAAGGTGGACAGGCGACTCCTATAATTCACCCCTCCACTTT. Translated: CASSGRWTGDSYNSPLHF. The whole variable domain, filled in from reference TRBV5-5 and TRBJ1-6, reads DAGVTQSPTHLIKTRGQQVTLRCSPISGHKSVSWYQQVLGQGPQFIFQYYEKEERGRGNFPDRFSARQFPNYSSELNVNALLLGDSALYLCASSGRWTGDSYNSPLHFGNGTRLTVT.

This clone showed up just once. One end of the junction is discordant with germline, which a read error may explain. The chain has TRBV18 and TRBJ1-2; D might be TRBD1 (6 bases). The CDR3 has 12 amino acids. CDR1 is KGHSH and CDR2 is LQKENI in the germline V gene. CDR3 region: CASSPPDGTTAF. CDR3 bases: TGTGCCAGCTCACCACCGGACGGGACAACTGCCTTC.

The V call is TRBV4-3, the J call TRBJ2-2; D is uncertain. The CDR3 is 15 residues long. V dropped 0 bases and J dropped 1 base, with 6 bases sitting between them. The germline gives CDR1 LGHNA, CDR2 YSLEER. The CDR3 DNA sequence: TGCGCCAGCAGCCAAGACTCCGGGAACACCGGGGAGCTGTTTTTT. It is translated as CASSQDSGNTGELFF.

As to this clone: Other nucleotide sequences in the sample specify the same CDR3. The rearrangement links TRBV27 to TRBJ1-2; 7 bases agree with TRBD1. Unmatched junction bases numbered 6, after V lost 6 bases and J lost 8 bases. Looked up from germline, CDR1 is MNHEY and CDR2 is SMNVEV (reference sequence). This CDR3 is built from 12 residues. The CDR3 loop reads CASRNRGDGYTF. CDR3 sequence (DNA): TGTGCCAGCAGGAACAGGGGAGACGGCTACACCTTC.

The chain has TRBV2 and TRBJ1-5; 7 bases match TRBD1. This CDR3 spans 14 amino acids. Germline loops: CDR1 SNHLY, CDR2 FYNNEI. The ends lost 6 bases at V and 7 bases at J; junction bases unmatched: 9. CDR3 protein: CASSARQGSQPQHF. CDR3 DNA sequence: TGTGCCAGCAGCGCTAGACAGGGCTCCCAGCCCCAGCATTTT.

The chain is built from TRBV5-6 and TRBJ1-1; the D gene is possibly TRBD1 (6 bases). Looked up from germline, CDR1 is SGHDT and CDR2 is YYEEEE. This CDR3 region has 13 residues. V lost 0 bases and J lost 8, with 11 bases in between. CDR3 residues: CASSLAGTGEAFF. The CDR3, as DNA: TGTGCCAGCAGCTTGGCGGGAACAGGGGAAGCTTTCTTT.

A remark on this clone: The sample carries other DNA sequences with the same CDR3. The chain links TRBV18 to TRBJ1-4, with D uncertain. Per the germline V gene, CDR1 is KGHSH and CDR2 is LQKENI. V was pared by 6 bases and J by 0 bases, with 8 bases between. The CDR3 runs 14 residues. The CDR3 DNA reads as TGTGCCAGCTCCCCAGGAGCAACTAATGAAAAACTGTTTTTT. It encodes CASSPGATNEKLFF.

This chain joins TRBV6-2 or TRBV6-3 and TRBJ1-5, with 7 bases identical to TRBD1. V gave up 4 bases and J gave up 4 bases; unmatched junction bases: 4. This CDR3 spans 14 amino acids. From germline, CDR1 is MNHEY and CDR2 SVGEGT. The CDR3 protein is CASSFAGGNQPQHF. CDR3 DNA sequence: TGTGCCAGCAGTTTTGCAGGGGGGAATCAGCCCCAGCATTTT.

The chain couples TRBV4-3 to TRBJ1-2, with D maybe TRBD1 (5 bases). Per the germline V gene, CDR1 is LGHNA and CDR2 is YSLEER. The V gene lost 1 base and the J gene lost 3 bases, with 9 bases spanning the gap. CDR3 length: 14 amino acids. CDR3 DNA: TGCGCCAGCAGCCAAGGCAGGGAACACTATGGCTACACCTTC. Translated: CASSQGREHYGYTF.